The rows below give T cell receptor beta chains drawn from one sample of a study of PD-L1 blockade in urothelial cancer. TCRdb's table, derived via immunoSEQ multiplex PCR, lists solely in-frame clones and lacks some. The sample shows tens of thousands of clones, roughly 80% of them seen only once. This specimen consisted of PBMCs, obtained around atezolizumab (anti-PD-L1) treatment. These receptors were obtained from a man aged 45-65 years with urothelial cancer. Both conserved end residues are part of each CDR3.

TRBV11-2,TRBJ1-4,CASSLVTGGNEKLFF
TRBV2,TRBJ2-3,CASKVGGAADTQYF
TRBV7-3,TRBJ2-1,CASSPEGRSNNEQFF
TRBV2,TRBJ1-5,CASSSGQISNQPQHF
TRBV27,TRBJ1-1,CASSIREWDRGSTEAFF
TRBV18,TRBJ1-1,CASSQGQNTEAFF
TRBV29-1,TRBJ1-2,CSVIFEGGLNYGYTF
TRBV7-3,TRBJ1-3,CAKVKGALGNTIYF
TRBV6-5,TRBJ2-7,CASSPGTGPWEQYF
TRBV5-4,TRBJ2-2,CASSSGSGGGGELFF
TRBV27,TRBJ1-5,CASNPGGGQGPQHF
TRBV9,TRBJ2-1,CASSVVERASYNEQFF
TRBV5-1,TRBJ1-2,CASSPQGQLNYGYTF
TRBV4-2,TRBJ2-1,CASSQDPPGLARPLGSYNEQFF
TRBV10-3,TRBJ2-5,CAISDGTSVETQYF
TRBV6-1,TRBJ1-5,CASSEQGGAWQPQHF
TRBV7-3,TRBJ2-1,CASSLGTSNYNEQFF
TRBV5-1,TRBJ2-1,CASRRDSSYNEQFF
TRBV28,TRBJ1-5,CASSPTGDGQPQHF
TRBV7-6,TRBJ1-1,CASSSMGGDTEAFF
TRBV5-5,TRBJ1-4,CASSLGSNEKLFF
TRBV7-9,TRBJ2-7,CASSARDNYEQYF
TRBV5-1,TRBJ2-1,CASSLFSGHSYNEQFF
TRBV27,TRBJ2-7,CASSSQREGREQYF
TRBV7-9,TRBJ1-1,CASSSRQGWNTEAFF
TRBV6-5,TRBJ1-2,CASRTVNTYGYTF
TRBV6-5,TRBJ2-1,CAAGQGEGNEQFF
TRBV6-5,TRBJ2-3,CASRLGRGTDTQYF
TRBV18,TRBJ1-1,CASSLFEGDTEAFF
TRBV4-1,TRBJ2-1,CASSQTLAGAYTPQFF
TRBV30,TRBJ2-3,CASQGGASGIYADTQYF
TRBV11-2,TRBJ2-6,CASGTTGTGRSGANVLTF
TRBV28,TRBJ1-2,CASTPPGQPRGDYGYTF
TRBV19,TRBJ1-5,CASSMDSGYSNQPQHF
TRBV7-2,TRBJ1-6,CASSRDSTQSSPLHF
TRBV18,TRBJ1-2,CASSERGGDYGYTF
TRBV28,TRBJ2-3,CASTELLRADTQYF
TRBV6-5,TRBJ1-3,CASSPGRNTIYF
TRBV11-2,TRBJ2-2,CASSLEPGGPGELFF
TRBV7-9,TRBJ1-6,CASSLVSDNSPLHF
TRBV19,TRBJ2-1,CASSIQGGNEQFF
TRBV6-5,TRBJ1-2,CASSYSGQGFGYTF
TRBV5-6,TRBJ2-1,CASSSSTGNEQFF
TRBV5-6,TRBJ2-5,CASSLALGDSETQYF
TRBV11-3,TRBJ2-1,CASSLSWGQEQFF
TRBV2,TRBJ2-5,CASSLASGGQETQYF
TRBV21-1,TRBJ2-7,CASSKDVRDEQYF
TRBV5-1,TRBJ2-7,CASSLSPAQAHEQYF
TRBV7-9,TRBJ2-6,CASSSVREAGANVLTF
TRBV9,TRBJ2-5,CASSPGLAGGGETQYF
TRBV11-2,TRBJ2-3,CASRFSGAGDTQYF
TRBV28,TRBJ1-5,CASRGDSYSNQPQHF
TRBV2,TRBJ2-1,CASSPRAGGQFF
TRBV18,TRBJ1-5,CASREDTVNQPQHF
TRBV5-1,TRBJ2-1,CASSVLAGAYNEQFF